A selection of T cell receptor beta chains follows, all from one sample in a study of cytomegalovirus exposure and HLA in healthy donors. Sequencing was performed with immunoSEQ multiplex PCR; in TCRdb, only in-frame clones are kept and a portion is missing. The data show about 160,000 clones, with 75% seen just once and over 1.2% held by the top ten. Sequenced input: PBMCs. These receptors were obtained from a man between 18 and 35 years old in good health and CMV-seronegative. CDR3s include the opening cysteine and the closing phenylalanine or tryptophan. Fields, in order: clone size, J gene, V gene, D gene, CDR3 DNA, CDR3 protein. D genes are given only for firm matches. Rows give clone size only sometimes, using once, few, many, or a class for an expanded clone.

abundance: -; j_gene: TRBJ1-4; v_gene: TRBV5-1; d_gene: TRBD1; CDR3nt: TGCGCCAGCAGCTGGGACAGCCCTGAAAAACTGTTTTTT; CDR3aa: CASSWDSPEKLFF
abundance: -; j_gene: TRBJ2-7; v_gene: TRBV27; d_gene: -; CDR3nt: TGTGCCAGCAGCCAGGGACTGGGGCCGGGGGACGAGCAGTACTTC; CDR3aa: CASSQGLGPGDEQYF
abundance: -; j_gene: TRBJ2-1; v_gene: TRBV9; d_gene: -; CDR3nt: TGTGCCAGCAGCGTAGGTCCGTTAGGGGATTACAATGAGCAGTTCTTC; CDR3aa: CASSVGPLGDYNEQFF
abundance: -; j_gene: TRBJ1-2; v_gene: TRBV29-1; d_gene: -; CDR3nt: TGCAGCGCAGAAGGGGGATCAGGGGACTACACCTTC; CDR3aa: CSAEGGSGDYTF
abundance: -; j_gene: TRBJ1-2; v_gene: TRBV18; d_gene: -; CDR3nt: TGTGCCAGCTCACCAGGGCAGGGAGGTGGCTACACCTTC; CDR3aa: CASSPGQGGGYTF
abundance: -; j_gene: TRBJ2-7; v_gene: TRBV7-9; d_gene: -; CDR3nt: TGTGCCAGCAGCCTAACAGGGAACTCCTACGAGCAGTACTTC; CDR3aa: CASSLTGNSYEQYF
abundance: -; j_gene: TRBJ2-1; v_gene: TRBV9; d_gene: TRBD2; CDR3nt: TGTGCCAGCAGCGTAGCGACTAGCGGGGAGGGCGATGAGCAGTTCTTC; CDR3aa: CASSVATSGEGDEQFF
abundance: -; j_gene: TRBJ2-7; v_gene: TRBV14; d_gene: -; CDR3nt: TGTGCCAGCAGCCAAACGGCAGGGGTGGATTACGAGCAGTACTTC; CDR3aa: CASSQTAGVDYEQYF
abundance: -; j_gene: TRBJ2-3; v_gene: TRBV5-1; d_gene: -; CDR3nt: TGCGCCAGCAGCTTTTATCCGTACAGGGACGAGACAGATACGCAGTATTTT; CDR3aa: CASSFYPYRDETDTQYF
abundance: -; j_gene: TRBJ1-6; v_gene: TRBV5-1; d_gene: TRBD1; CDR3nt: TGCGCCAGCAGCCTTGTGGGGGGACAGGATTCACCCCTCCACTTT; CDR3aa: CASSLVGGQDSPLHF
abundance: -; j_gene: TRBJ2-7; v_gene: TRBV10-1; d_gene: -; CDR3nt: TGCGCCAGCAGTGAGTCTGGAGGCAGTGGGGAGCAGTACTTC; CDR3aa: CASSESGGSGEQYF
abundance: -; j_gene: TRBJ1-1; v_gene: TRBV27; d_gene: TRBD1; CDR3nt: TGTGCCAGCCGCTTCTCGGGGACAGCGAACACTGAAGCTTTCTTT; CDR3aa: CASRFSGTANTEAFF
abundance: few; j_gene: TRBJ2-7; v_gene: TRBV5-6; d_gene: TRBD2; CDR3nt: TGTGCCAGCAGCTCGGGACTAGCGGCCTACGAGCAGTACTTC; CDR3aa: CASSSGLAAYEQYF
abundance: -; j_gene: TRBJ2-3; v_gene: TRBV19; d_gene: TRBD2; CDR3nt: TGTGCCAGTAGTCCCTCACTAGCGGGAGGCACAGATACGCAGTATTTT; CDR3aa: CASSPSLAGGTDTQYF
abundance: once; j_gene: TRBJ1-1; v_gene: TRBV6-5; d_gene: -; CDR3nt: TGTGCCAGCAGGATCTACGGGGACACTGAAGCTTTCTTT; CDR3aa: CASRIYGDTEAFF
abundance: -; j_gene: TRBJ1-3; v_gene: TRBV28; d_gene: -; CDR3nt: TGTGCCAGCAGCTCACAAAGCTCTGGAAACACCATATATTTT; CDR3aa: CASSSQSSGNTIYF
abundance: -; j_gene: TRBJ2-7; v_gene: TRBV28; d_gene: TRBD1; CDR3nt: TGTGCCAGCAGTCCAGGGGCAGGGGGCGCTTACCGGTCGGACGAGCAGTACTTC; CDR3aa: CASSPGAGGAYRSDEQYF
abundance: -; j_gene: TRBJ2-2; v_gene: TRBV11-2; d_gene: TRBD1; CDR3nt: TGTGCCAGCAGCTTAGCCCGGGACAGGGTGGCCGGGGAGCTGTTTTTT; CDR3aa: CASSLARDRVAGELFF
abundance: -; j_gene: TRBJ2-3; v_gene: TRBV4-3; d_gene: TRBD2; CDR3nt: TGCGCCAGCAGCCAAGAGGGGGGGAGCACAGATACGCAGTATTTT; CDR3aa: CASSQEGGSTDTQYF
abundance: -; j_gene: TRBJ2-5; v_gene: TRBV5-3; d_gene: -; CDR3nt: TGTGCCAGAAGCTACATGGAGACCCAGTACTTC; CDR3aa: CARSYMETQYF
abundance: -; j_gene: TRBJ2-2; v_gene: TRBV23-1; d_gene: TRBD1; CDR3nt: TGCGCCAGCAGTCCGCGACAGGGGGCAAACACCGGGGAGCTGTTTTTT; CDR3aa: CASSPRQGANTGELFF
abundance: -; j_gene: TRBJ2-1; v_gene: TRBV9; d_gene: -; CDR3nt: TGTGCCAGCAGCGGACCGGGGGGCGGCTCCTACAATGAGCAGTTCTTC; CDR3aa: CASSGPGGGSYNEQFF
abundance: -; j_gene: TRBJ2-5; v_gene: TRBV10-3; d_gene: TRBD1; CDR3nt: TGTGCCATCAGCCCCACAGGGGACCAAGAGACCCAGTACTTC; CDR3aa: CAISPTGDQETQYF
abundance: few; j_gene: TRBJ1-2; v_gene: TRBV5-4; d_gene: -; CDR3nt: TGTGCCAGCAGCCCAACGGCCGGTTTTGGAGATGGCTACACCTTC; CDR3aa: CASSPTAGFGDGYTF
abundance: -; j_gene: TRBJ2-1; v_gene: TRBV5-1; d_gene: TRBD2; CDR3nt: TGCGCCAGCAGCTTGGATCCAGCGGGAGCGCGGAATGAGCAGTTCTTC; CDR3aa: CASSLDPAGARNEQFF
abundance: -; j_gene: TRBJ1-2; v_gene: TRBV5-6; d_gene: -; CDR3nt: TGTGCCAGCAGCGTTGACACTTACTACACCTTC; CDR3aa: CASSVDTYYTF
abundance: -; j_gene: TRBJ2-3; v_gene: TRBV5-1; d_gene: TRBD2; CDR3nt: TGCGCCAGCAGCTTGGGGGGGACTAGACCCGCAGATACGCAGTATTTT; CDR3aa: CASSLGGTRPADTQYF
abundance: -; j_gene: TRBJ2-7; v_gene: TRBV19; d_gene: -; CDR3nt: TGTGCCAGTAGTATACCAGGATCCTACGAGCAGTACTTC; CDR3aa: CASSIPGSYEQYF
abundance: -; j_gene: TRBJ2-3; v_gene: TRBV27; d_gene: TRBD1; CDR3nt: TGTGCCAGCGGAGACAGGGTTGCCCTAGAAGATACGCAGTATTTT; CDR3aa: CASGDRVALEDTQYF
abundance: -; j_gene: TRBJ2-1; v_gene: TRBV6-5; d_gene: -; CDR3nt: TGTGCCAGCAGTTACGAGGAGGGGGCCGGGAATGAGCAGTTCTTC; CDR3aa: CASSYEEGAGNEQFF
abundance: -; j_gene: TRBJ2-7; v_gene: TRBV7-2; d_gene: TRBD2; CDR3nt: TGTGCCAGCAGCCCGGGGACTAGCGGGAGATACGAGCAGTACTTC; CDR3aa: CASSPGTSGRYEQYF
abundance: -; j_gene: TRBJ2-7; v_gene: TRBV28; d_gene: -; CDR3nt: TGTGCCAGCAGCTGGGGGGCCTACGAGCAGTACTTC; CDR3aa: CASSWGAYEQYF
abundance: -; j_gene: TRBJ2-2; v_gene: TRBV9; d_gene: TRBD1; CDR3nt: TGTGCCAGCAGACAGGGGGCCGGGGAGCTGTTTTTT; CDR3aa: CASRQGAGELFF
abundance: -; j_gene: TRBJ1-2; v_gene: TRBV7-6; d_gene: TRBD1; CDR3nt: TGTGCCAGCAGCCCTCCCGGGGACAGGATCTATGGCTACACCTTC; CDR3aa: CASSPPGDRIYGYTF
abundance: -; j_gene: TRBJ1-5; v_gene: TRBV4-1; d_gene: -; CDR3nt: TGCGCCAGCAGCCATCGGGCAGGGGTCAATCAGCCCCGGCATTTT; CDR3aa: CASSHRAGVNQPRHF
abundance: -; j_gene: TRBJ2-7; v_gene: TRBV7-6; d_gene: TRBD2; CDR3nt: TGTGCCAGCAGCTTCCTTGAGACTAGCGACTACGAGCAGTACTTC; CDR3aa: CASSFLETSDYEQYF
abundance: -; j_gene: TRBJ2-5; v_gene: TRBV5-1; d_gene: -; CDR3nt: TGCGCCAGCAGCCAAGCAACAGACCAAGAGACCCAGTACTTC; CDR3aa: CASSQATDQETQYF
abundance: few; j_gene: TRBJ2-7; v_gene: TRBV28; d_gene: -; CDR3nt: TGTGCCAGCAGACAGGGCATGGCGTACGAGCAGTACTTC; CDR3aa: CASRQGMAYEQYF
abundance: -; j_gene: TRBJ2-5; v_gene: TRBV5-4; d_gene: -; CDR3nt: TGTGCCAGCAGCCCCGGGTCCCGGGAAGAGACCCAGTACTTC; CDR3aa: CASSPGSREETQYF
abundance: -; j_gene: TRBJ2-5; v_gene: TRBV30; d_gene: TRBD1; CDR3nt: TGTGCCTGGAGTGCCGTGGGGGACAGGGAGTACTTC; CDR3aa: CAWSAVGDREYF
abundance: -; j_gene: TRBJ1-5; v_gene: TRBV27; d_gene: TRBD1; CDR3nt: TGTGCCAGCAGTGAAGACAGGGGGCGTCAGCCCCAGCATTTT; CDR3aa: CASSEDRGRQPQHF
abundance: -; j_gene: TRBJ2-1; v_gene: TRBV12-5; d_gene: TRBD2; CDR3nt: TGTGCTAGTGGTCCCGACCGGACTAGAAACCTCAATGAGCAGTTCTTC; CDR3aa: CASGPDRTRNLNEQFF
abundance: -; j_gene: TRBJ2-7; v_gene: TRBV4-3; d_gene: -; CDR3nt: TGCGCCAGCAGCCAAGAAGTTTCGTACTGGCGGGACCCCTACGAGCAGTACTTC; CDR3aa: CASSQEVSYWRDPYEQYF
abundance: -; j_gene: TRBJ2-7; v_gene: TRBV28; d_gene: TRBD2; CDR3nt: TGTGCCAGCACCACGGCTGCGGGAGTTGTCGAGCAGTACTTC; CDR3aa: CASTTAAGVVEQYF
abundance: -; j_gene: TRBJ1-1; v_gene: TRBV19; d_gene: -; CDR3nt: TGTGCCAGCGGTAAACCTTGGAGGGACACTGAAGCTTTCTTT; CDR3aa: CASGKPWRDTEAFF
abundance: few; j_gene: TRBJ2-7; v_gene: TRBV18; d_gene: TRBD2; CDR3nt: TGTGCCAGCTCAAGGGCTAGCGGGCCCTACGAGCAGTACTTC; CDR3aa: CASSRASGPYEQYF
abundance: -; j_gene: TRBJ2-7; v_gene: TRBV29-1; d_gene: TRBD2; CDR3nt: TGCAGCGTTGGTCGCGGGAGAGTTGGCTACGAGCAGTACTTC; CDR3aa: CSVGRGRVGYEQYF
abundance: -; j_gene: TRBJ2-3; v_gene: TRBV5-1; d_gene: -; CDR3nt: TGCGCCAGCAGCCTTTGGACTCGCACAGATACGCAGTATTTT; CDR3aa: CASSLWTRTDTQYF
abundance: few; j_gene: TRBJ1-2; v_gene: TRBV18; d_gene: TRBD1; CDR3nt: TGTGCCAGCTCACCCTTGACAGGGGCCGGGGCTAACTATGGCTACACCTTC; CDR3aa: CASSPLTGAGANYGYTF